These T cell receptor beta chains were read from a single sample in a study of PD-1 blockade in classical Hodgkin lymphoma. The assay was immunoSEQ multiplex PCR, and TCRdb's table has in-frame clones only and misses some. The sample consists of approximately 84,000 clones, 75% to 85% of them appearing once. This sample comprised peripheral blood mononuclear cells (PBMCs), obtained before the fourth cycle of nivolumab. All receptors come from a human donor with classical Hodgkin lymphoma. CDR3s include the opening cysteine and the closing phenylalanine or tryptophan. The D gene is left open where the match is weak. Only some rows state a clone size, as once, few, many or a class for expanded clones.

CDR3aa: CASSLAGVAGYEQYF
CDR3nt: TGTGCCAGCAGCCTCGCGGGGGTAGCGGGCTACGAGCAGTACTTC
d_gene: TRBD2
v_gene: TRBV5-4
abundance: -
j_gene: TRBJ2-7

CDR3aa: CASNRGVDTGELFF
CDR3nt: TGTGCCAGTAATAGGGGGGTGGACACCGGGGAGCTGTTTTTT
d_gene: -
v_gene: TRBV19
abundance: once
j_gene: TRBJ2-2

CDR3aa: CASSASFRGKTHYTF
CDR3nt: TGTGCCAGCAGCGCGTCCTTTAGGGGAAAAACACACTACACCTTC
d_gene: -
v_gene: TRBV7-9
abundance: -
j_gene: TRBJ1-2

CDR3aa: CASSPQGGNTIYF
CDR3nt: TGTGCCAGCTCACCGCAGGGTGGGAACACCATATATTTT
d_gene: -
v_gene: TRBV18
abundance: -
j_gene: TRBJ1-3

CDR3aa: CAISVGNEQFF
CDR3nt: TGTGCCATCAGTGTGGGCAATGAGCAGTTCTTC
d_gene: -
v_gene: TRBV10-3
abundance: -
j_gene: TRBJ2-1

CDR3aa: CASNRDRGLDTQYF
CDR3nt: TGTGCCAGCAACCGGGACAGGGGTCTAGATACGCAGTATTTT
d_gene: TRBD1
v_gene: TRBV2
abundance: -
j_gene: TRBJ2-3

CDR3aa: CASSQLGLGTGELFF
CDR3nt: TGTGCCAGCAGCCAACTGGGATTGGGCACCGGGGAGCTGTTTTTT
d_gene: -
v_gene: TRBV14
abundance: few
j_gene: TRBJ2-2

CDR3aa: CASRAREDTGELFF
CDR3nt: TGTGCCAGTAGGGCGCGTGAGGACACCGGGGAGCTGTTTTTT
d_gene: -
v_gene: TRBV19
abundance: few
j_gene: TRBJ2-2

CDR3aa: CAIAGQGGPGLASVDTQYF
CDR3nt: TGTGCCATCGCGGGACAGGGAGGCCCGGGACTAGCCTCGGTGGATACGCAGTATTTT
d_gene: -
v_gene: TRBV10-3
abundance: -
j_gene: TRBJ2-3

CDR3aa: CASRPLEGEKLFF
CDR3nt: TGTGCCAGTAGACCCCTGGAAGGTGAAAAACTGTTTTTT
d_gene: -
v_gene: TRBV10-3
abundance: -
j_gene: TRBJ1-4

CDR3aa: CASSGSPGLAGGEQFF
CDR3nt: TGTGCCAGCAGTGGATCTCCCGGACTAGCGGGGGGTGAGCAGTTCTTC
d_gene: TRBD2
v_gene: TRBV25-1
abundance: once
j_gene: TRBJ2-1

CDR3aa: CASSRDRSSYEQYF
CDR3nt: TGTGCCAGCAGTCGGGACAGAAGCTCCTACGAGCAGTACTTC
d_gene: TRBD1
v_gene: TRBV2
abundance: -
j_gene: TRBJ2-7

CDR3aa: CASSSPEASGIGNEQFF
CDR3nt: TGTGCCAGCAGTTCCCCGGAGGCTAGCGGGATCGGCAATGAGCAGTTCTTC
d_gene: TRBD2
v_gene: TRBV25-1
abundance: -
j_gene: TRBJ2-1

CDR3aa: CASSLWTGVIDTQYF
CDR3nt: TGTGCCAGTAGTCTGTGGACAGGGGTGATAGATACGCAGTATTTT
d_gene: TRBD1
v_gene: TRBV19
abundance: -
j_gene: TRBJ2-3

CDR3aa: CASSRKGQGDEKYSNQPQHF
CDR3nt: TGTGCCAGTAGTAGAAAGGGACAGGGGGATGAAAAATATAGCAATCAGCCCCAGCATTTT
d_gene: TRBD1
v_gene: TRBV19
abundance: -
j_gene: TRBJ1-5

CDR3aa: CAWKADRPSYEQYF
CDR3nt: TGTGCCTGGAAGGCCGACAGGCCCTCCTACGAGCAGTACTTC
d_gene: -
v_gene: TRBV30
abundance: -
j_gene: TRBJ2-7

CDR3aa: CASSSQANTEAFF
CDR3nt: TGCGCCAGCAGCTCCCAGGCGAACACTGAAGCTTTCTTT
d_gene: -
v_gene: TRBV5-1
abundance: -
j_gene: TRBJ1-1

CDR3aa: CASSYMGASYEQYF
CDR3nt: TGTGCCAGCAGTTACATGGGGGCCTCCTACGAGCAGTACTTC
d_gene: -
v_gene: TRBV6-6
abundance: -
j_gene: TRBJ2-7

CDR3aa: CASGVTGASGNTIYF
CDR3nt: TGTGCTAGTGGCGTAACAGGGGCTTCTGGAAACACCATATATTTT
d_gene: TRBD1
v_gene: TRBV12-5
abundance: -
j_gene: TRBJ1-3

CDR3aa: CASSSRTGEDTEAFF
CDR3nt: TGTGCCAGCAGCTCCCGGACAGGGGAGGACACTGAAGCTTTCTTT
d_gene: -
v_gene: TRBV21-1
abundance: -
j_gene: TRBJ1-1

CDR3aa: CAWSRGTGWETQYF
CDR3nt: TGTGCCTGGAGTCGGGGCACTGGTTGGGAGACCCAGTACTTC
d_gene: -
v_gene: TRBV30
abundance: -
j_gene: TRBJ2-5

CDR3aa: CASSARLRSTDTQYF
CDR3nt: TGTGCCAGCAGCGCGCGCCTCAGAAGCACAGATACGCAGTATTTT
d_gene: -
v_gene: TRBV7-2
abundance: -
j_gene: TRBJ2-3

CDR3aa: CASSYSRLTNYNEQFF
CDR3nt: TGTGCCAGCAGTTACTCGCGACTCACAAACTACAATGAGCAGTTCTTC
d_gene: -
v_gene: TRBV6-5
abundance: -
j_gene: TRBJ2-1

CDR3aa: CASSLRTSGSYEQYF
CDR3nt: TGTGCCAGCAGCCTCCGGACTAGCGGGAGCTACGAGCAGTACTTC
d_gene: TRBD2
v_gene: TRBV7-8
abundance: -
j_gene: TRBJ2-7

CDR3aa: CASSLGTATGELFF
CDR3nt: TGTGCCAGCAGCCTCGGGACAGCCACCGGGGAGCTGTTTTTT
d_gene: TRBD1
v_gene: TRBV5-5
abundance: -
j_gene: TRBJ2-2

CDR3aa: CASSPEEGGGQPQHF
CDR3nt: TGTGCCAGCTCGCCAGAAGAAGGGGGCGGTCAGCCCCAGCATTTT
d_gene: TRBD1
v_gene: TRBV18
abundance: -
j_gene: TRBJ1-5

CDR3aa: CASSQERVTGELFF
CDR3nt: TGCGCCAGCAGCCAAGAACGTGTGACCGGGGAGCTGTTTTTT
d_gene: -
v_gene: TRBV4-3
abundance: -
j_gene: TRBJ2-2

CDR3aa: CASSPEGGDGYTF
CDR3nt: TGTGCCAGCAGTCCCGAGGGGGGGGATGGCTACACCTTC
d_gene: -
v_gene: TRBV11-3
abundance: -
j_gene: TRBJ1-2

CDR3aa: CASGLGVGAWGEKLFF
CDR3nt: TGTGCTAGTGGTTTGGGGGTCGGGGCCTGGGGTGAAAAACTGTTTTTT
d_gene: -
v_gene: TRBV12-5
abundance: -
j_gene: TRBJ1-4

CDR3aa: CASSLRPGGEQYF
CDR3nt: TGTGCCAGTAGCCTCCGACCAGGGGGGGAGCAGTACTTC
d_gene: -
v_gene: TRBV19
abundance: -
j_gene: TRBJ2-7

CDR3aa: CASSLVETLTEAFF
CDR3nt: TGTGCCAGCAGCTTAGTAGAGACACTCACTGAAGCTTTCTTT
d_gene: -
v_gene: TRBV7-2
abundance: -
j_gene: TRBJ1-1

CDR3aa: CASSQGFRNTEAFF
CDR3nt: TGCGCCAGCAGCCAAGGGTTCCGGAACACTGAAGCTTTCTTT
d_gene: -
v_gene: TRBV4-3
abundance: -
j_gene: TRBJ1-1

CDR3aa: CASSGPGLAGVGDTQYF
CDR3nt: TGTGCCAGCAGCGGGCCGGGACTAGCGGGAGTGGGAGATACGCAGTATTTT
d_gene: -
v_gene: TRBV21-1
abundance: -
j_gene: TRBJ2-3

CDR3aa: CASSRGTGETQYF
CDR3nt: TGCGCCAGCAGCCGAGGGACGGGAGAGACCCAGTACTTC
d_gene: -
v_gene: TRBV5-1
abundance: -
j_gene: TRBJ2-5

CDR3aa: CASSPGLNTEAFF
CDR3nt: TGTGCCAGCTCACCGGGTCTGAACACTGAAGCTTTCTTT
d_gene: -
v_gene: TRBV18
abundance: -
j_gene: TRBJ1-1

CDR3aa: CASSTTGENTEAFF
CDR3nt: TGTGCCAGCAGTACGACAGGGGAAAACACTGAAGCTTTCTTT
d_gene: TRBD1
v_gene: TRBV6-5
abundance: once
j_gene: TRBJ1-1

CDR3aa: CASTNTGELFF
CDR3nt: TGTGCCAGCACCAACACCGGGGAGCTGTTTTTT
d_gene: -
v_gene: TRBV7-2
abundance: -
j_gene: TRBJ2-2

CDR3aa: CASSMNRDRPSNEQFF
CDR3nt: TGTGCCAGTAGTATGAATAGGGACAGGCCATCCAATGAGCAGTTCTTC
d_gene: TRBD1
v_gene: TRBV19
abundance: -
j_gene: TRBJ2-1

CDR3aa: CAWSPGSNYGYTF
CDR3nt: TGTGCCTGGAGTCCGGGTTCTAACTATGGCTACACCTTC
d_gene: -
v_gene: TRBV30
abundance: -
j_gene: TRBJ1-2

CDR3aa: CAINVPGEKKGYGYTF
CDR3nt: TGTGCCATCAATGTTCCTGGGGAGAAGAAGGGCTATGGCTACACCTTC
d_gene: -
v_gene: TRBV10-3
abundance: few
j_gene: TRBJ1-2

CDR3aa: CASSTLTYRDRPSSYEQYF
CDR3nt: TGTGCCAGCAGCACGCTCACTTACCGGGACAGGCCCAGCTCCTACGAGCAGTACTTC
d_gene: TRBD1
v_gene: TRBV7-2
abundance: -
j_gene: TRBJ2-7

CDR3aa: CSVVVAGGPSSYEQYF
CDR3nt: TGCAGCGTAGTGGTAGCGGGAGGCCCGAGCTCCTACGAGCAGTACTTC
d_gene: TRBD2
v_gene: TRBV29-1
abundance: -
j_gene: TRBJ2-7